Following are 32 T cell receptor beta chains from one sample sequenced in a study of cytomegalovirus exposure and HLA in healthy donors (dated by TCRdb to about 2017). The library was generated by the immunoSEQ multiplex PCR assay. The multiplex PCR relied on a mix of 60 forward primers for TCR Vbeta segments and 13 reverse primers for TCR Jbeta segments. In its TCRdb copy, this immuneACCESS table keeps in-frame sequences only and misses some clones. Where compared with another copy, unresolved V genes explain less than half of these, and the others have no known cause. The sample has about 140,000 clones on record, around 79% of them singletons. 3% to 4% of the sample lies in the top ten. Sample: PBMCs. The receptors stem from a female donor in good health and CMV-seronegative.

This clone came up many times. The chain couples TRBV19 to TRBJ1-4, with D perhaps TRBD1 (5 bases). Germline assignment: CDR1 LNHDA and CDR2 SQIVND (reference sequence). Trimming cost V 9 bases and J 10 bases, with 21 bases left between them. This CDR3 has 14 residues. CDR3 loop: CASRTGRLAGKLFF. The CDR3 DNA reads as TGTGCCAGCCGTACGGGACGGCTAGCGGGAAAACTGTTTTTT.

J is TRBJ1-4 and V is TRBV30; D ambiguous. The germline V and J ends were trimmed by 0 bases and 0 bases, with 5 bases remaining between them. The CDR3 is 14 amino acids. Germline-derived CDR1 and CDR2 are GTSNPN and SVGIG (reference sequence). CDR3 nucleotides: TGTGCCTGGAGTGTGAGTCCAACTAATGAAAAACTGTTTTTT. It specifies CAWSVSPTNEKLFF.

The chain uses TRBV14 and TRBJ1-2; D remains unclear. This CDR3 has 13 amino acids. Looked up from germline, CDR1 is SGHDN and CDR2 is FVKESK. V gave up 3 bases and J gave up 0 bases, with 5 bases separating them. Here the CDR3 reads CASSHGTNYGYTF. CDR3 in DNA: TGTGCCAGCAGCCACGGTACTAACTATGGCTACACCTTC.

The chain uses TRBV7-9 and TRBJ1-2, with TRBD1 as a possible D gene (6 bases). V lost 5 bases and J lost 2, with 12 bases in between. Germline V gene sequence: CDR1 SEHNR, CDR2 FQNEAQ (reference sequence). The CDR3 covers 14 residues. The CDR3 region has the DNA TGTGCCAGCAGCCCGCCCGACAGGAACTATGGCTACACCTTC. Translating gives CASSPPDRNYGYTF.

The V call is TRBV5-1, the J call TRBJ1-2; no clear D. This CDR3 is 13 amino acids long. Germline CDR1 SGHRS, CDR2 YFSETQ. V was trimmed by 5 bases and J by 5 bases, leaving 13 bases between them. The CDR3 DNA is TGCGCCAGCAGTCTCGACACGGTTTATGGCTACACCTTC. This sequence encodes CASSLDTVYGYTF. The variable domain in full, with the rest retrieved from reference TRBV5-1 and TRBJ1-2, is KAGVTQTPRYLIKTRGQQVTLSCSPISGHRSVSWYQQTPGQGLQFLFEYFSETQRNKGNFPGRFSGRQFSNSRSEMNVSTLELGDSALYLCASSLDTVYGYTFGSGTRLTVV.

The chain uses TRBV7-2 and TRBJ2-7; a weak D match, TRBD1 (6 bases). The CDR3 contains 15 residues. Germline CDR1 is SGHTA and CDR2 is FQGNSA. V lost 2 bases to trimming and J lost 5 bases, with 16 bases between them. The CDR3 nucleotides read TGTGCCAGCAGCTTAAACAGGGCGATCACAAACGAGCAGTACTTC. It yields the protein CASSLNRAITNEQYF.

This clone has just a few counts. The CDR3 DNA reads TGCGCCAGCAGCTTGGTGGCCGGGGGCACTGAAGCTTTCTTT. Encoded protein: CASSLVAGGTEAFF. The chain recombines TRBV5-1 with TRBJ1-1, with D perhaps TRBD1 (5 bases). CDR1 is SGHRS, CDR2 YFSETQ, per germline. V shed 0 bases and J shed 4 bases, with 10 bases lying between them. This CDR3 region has 14 residues.

The chain joins TRBV6-1 to TRBJ1-4; D is ambiguous. CDR3 length: 15 amino acids. The V and J ends lost 5 bases and 4 bases respectively, with 14 bases between them. Germline CDR1 MNHNS, CDR2 SASEGT. The DNA for the CDR3 is TGTGCCAGCAGTAACTATGCGGCTGGTAATGAAAAACTGTTTTTT. It codes for CASSNYAAGNEKLFF.

V is TRBV5-4 and J is TRBJ2-7, with D tentatively TRBD2 (5 bases). Germline CDR1 is SGHNT and CDR2 is YYREEE (reference sequence). V gave up 4 bases and J gave up 5 bases, with 16 bases separating them. There are 14 residues in the CDR3. The CDR3 sequence: CASSPSRITHEQYF. CDR3 DNA: TGTGCCAGCAGCCCTAGCAGGATTACACACGAGCAGTACTTC. The full variable domain, completed using reference TRBV5-4 and TRBJ2-7, is ETGVTQSPTHLIKTRGQQVTLRCSSQSGHNTVSWYQQALGQGPQFIFQYYREEENGRGNFPPRFSGLQFPNYSSELNVNALELDDSALYLCASSPSRITHEQYFGPGTRLTVT.

The table lists this clone with a few counts. The chain employs TRBV15 and TRBJ2-7; the D is unclear. The V end was cut by 0 bases, the J end by 4 bases, with 7 bases between. From germline, CDR1 is LNHNV and CDR2 YYDKDF (reference sequence). This CDR3 has 13 amino acids. CDR3 amino acids: CATSRDRRYEQYF. The DNA of the CDR3 is TGTGCCACCAGCAGAGATCGCAGGTACGAGCAGTACTTC.

The sample holds one count of this clone. The J gene is TRBJ1-2, the V gene TRBV10-3, with D perhaps matching TRBD1 (6 bases). CDR1 and CDR2 from the germline V gene are ENHRY and SYGVKD. This CDR3 spans 13 amino acids. The V end was cut by 6 bases, the J end by 8 bases, with 16 bases between. The CDR3 loop is CAISNTGSGGYTF. The CDR3 DNA reads TGTGCCATCAGCAATACAGGGTCGGGGGGCTACACCTTC.

The chain couples TRBV7-8 to TRBJ1-6; 7 nucleotides line up with TRBD1. Looked up from germline, CDR1 is SGHVS and CDR2 is FQNEAQ. Trimming at V came to 4 bases and at J to 7 bases, leaving 22 bases not matched to a gene. This CDR3 contains 20 residues. CDR3 sequence: CASSSPPDRNWVSPNSPLHF. The CDR3 DNA sequence: TGTGCCAGCAGCTCCCCCCCGGACAGGAACTGGGTGAGCCCGAATTCACCCCTCCACTTT.

This chain joins TRBV10-3 and TRBJ2-3; 10 bases line up with TRBD1. J lost 4 bases, V lost 3 bases, and 7 bases had no gene match. Per the germline V gene, CDR1 is ENHRY and CDR2 is SYGVKD. This CDR3 contains 16 residues. The CDR3 region is CAISDPGTGAADTQYF. The CDR3 DNA reads as TGTGCCATCAGTGACCCCGGGACAGGGGCGGCAGATACGCAGTATTTT.

The chain is built from TRBV5-4 and TRBJ2-5, with D tentatively TRBD1 (6 bases). Germline-derived CDR1 and CDR2 are SGHNT and YYREEE (reference sequence). The length of the CDR3 is 15 residues. The V gene lost 4 bases and the J gene lost 2 bases, with 15 bases spanning the gap. For the CDR3, the DNA is TGTGCCAGCAGCCCAACCGGGACACGTCAAGAGACCCAGTACTTC. It is translated as CASSPTGTRQETQYF.

V usage is TRBV5-1 and J usage is TRBJ2-3, with TRBD2 identical over 12 bases. J lost 2 bases, V lost 2 bases, and 9 bases had no gene match. The CDR3 is made up of 18 amino acids. The germline V gene has CDR1 SGHRS and CDR2 YFSETQ. The CDR3 DNA follows: TGCGCCAGCAGCTTTCAACCCCGGACTAGCGGGAACACAGATACGCAGTATTTT. Translating it yields CASSFQPRTSGNTDTQYF.

This clone was detected only a few times. The chain is built from TRBV10-3 and TRBJ2-1; 7 bases are shared with TRBD2. CDR1 is ENHRY, CDR2 SYGVKD, per germline. V dropped 8 bases and J dropped 5; count of bases not matched to a gene: 9. CDR3 length: 14 amino acids. This CDR3 is CAIGPSGSNNEQFF. The CDR3 region has the DNA TGTGCCATCGGCCCTAGCGGCAGTAACAATGAGCAGTTCTTC.

The rearrangement links TRBV5-1 to TRBJ2-7; TRBD1 matches at 8 bases. The germline V gene encodes CDR1 SGHRS and CDR2 YFSETQ. The CDR3 has 13 amino acids. With 1 base clipped from V and 7 bases from J, the junction kept 4 bases outside the gene matches. CDR3 sequence (DNA): TGCGCCAGCAGCTTGCAGGGGGCTAGAGAGCAGTACTTC. Translated, it gives CASSLQGAREQYF.

The CDR3 DNA follows: TGTGCCAGTACCGCACCTCTTCTAGCGGGATACAATGAGCAGTTCTTC. It is translated as CASTAPLLAGYNEQFF. V and J are TRBV19 and TRBJ2-1; TRBD2 agrees at 9 bases. CDR1 and CDR2 from the germline V gene are LNHDA and SQIVND (reference sequence). V lost 7 bases to trimming and J lost 4 bases; unmatched junction nucleotides: 11. The CDR3 runs to 16 residues.

The V and J genes are TRBV27 and TRBJ1-1; 8 nucleotides line up with TRBD1. The V gene end was trimmed by 0 bases and the J gene end by 4 bases; junction bases not matched to a gene: 10. Germline V gives CDR1 MNHEY, CDR2 SMNVEV (reference sequence). This CDR3 is 17 amino acids long. CDR3 region: CASSLSTPGGAGTEAFF. In DNA, the CDR3 is TGTGCCAGCAGTTTATCGACTCCAGGGGGCGCGGGCACTGAAGCTTTCTTT.

The chain has TRBV7-2 and TRBJ2-2; D is possibly TRBD2 (5 bases). This CDR3 contains 13 residues. Germline loops: CDR1 SGHTA, CDR2 FQGNSA. The ends were cut back, 7 bases at V and 4 bases at J, with 10 bases in the middle. The CDR3 DNA sequence: TGTGCCAGCAACACCGGGATCACCGGGGAGCTGTTTTTT. This translates into CASNTGITGELFF.

This rearrangement joins TRBV30 to TRBJ2-5; 7 nucleotides match TRBD1. J gave up 1 base and V 2 bases, and 7 bases lay outside the gene matches. The CDR3 extends over 15 amino acids. Germline CDR1 is GTSNPN and CDR2 is SVGIG (reference sequence). CDR3 sequence: CAWSRDSILQETQYF. In DNA form, the CDR3 reads TGTGCCTGGAGTCGGGACAGCATCCTCCAAGAGACCCAGTACTTC.

This chain joins TRBV10-1 and TRBJ2-3; 10 bases align to TRBD1. Germline CDR1 reads WNHNN; CDR2 reads SYGVQD (reference sequence). The CDR3 runs to 15 residues. V shed 3 bases and J 3 bases; nucleotides not matched to a gene: 3. The CDR3 DNA is TGCGCCAGCAGTGAAGGGACAGGGGTGACAGATACGCAGTATTTT. It translates to CASSEGTGVTDTQYF.

The chain uses TRBV28 and TRBJ1-6, with 11 nucleotides matching TRBD1. CDR3 length: 13 amino acids. Germline CDR1 reads MDHEN; CDR2 reads SYDVKM. The junction had 8 bases not matched to a gene; V was cut back by 8 bases and J by 14 bases. The CDR3 region has the DNA TGTGCCAGCGGGGGACAGGGGGTCATAGCCCTCCACTTT. It translates to CASGGQGVIALHF.

V usage is TRBV6-1 and J usage is TRBJ1-2; D perhaps matches TRBD1 (6 bases). This CDR3 comprises 14 residues. Deletions cut 5 bases from V and 4 bases from J, with 14 bases between. Germline CDR1 MNHNS, CDR2 SASEGT. The CDR3 DNA reads as TGTGCCAGCAGTAGGGCCGGGACAAGCTATGGCTACACCTTC. Translation gives CASSRAGTSYGYTF.

This chain's CDR3 is CASRGQGETQYF. CDR3 in DNA: TGTGCCAGCAGGGGACAGGGGGAGACCCAGTACTTC. V usage is TRBV2 and J usage is TRBJ2-5; 10 nucleotides agree with TRBD1. Per the germline V gene, CDR1 is SNHLY and CDR2 is FYNNEI. This CDR3 contains 12 residues. With V trimmed by 6 bases and J by 5 bases, 0 bases remained unmatched.

This clone was detected only a few times. J is TRBJ2-7 and V is TRBV6-5; 11 bases are shared with TRBD2. Unmatched junction bases numbered 4, after V lost 6 bases and J lost 3 bases. The CDR3 sequence is 14 residues long. The germline V gene has CDR1 MNHEY and CDR2 SVGAGI. The CDR3 protein is CASRLAGEDYEQYF. CDR3 nucleotides: TGTGCCAGCAGACTAGCGGGAGAGGACTACGAGCAGTACTTC.

The chain carries TRBV5-6 and TRBJ2-5, with D uncertain. The V and J ends lost 3 bases and 5 bases respectively, with 17 bases between them. Germline V gene data show CDR1 as SGHDT and CDR2 as YYEEEE. This CDR3 is 15 amino acids long. The CDR3 bases are TGTGCCAGCAGCTCAACCGACGGATCCAGGGAGACCCAGTACTTC. Translated: CASSSTDGSRETQYF. Using reference TRBV5-6 and TRBJ2-5 for the parts outside the CDR3, the full variable domain is DAGVTQSPTHLIKTRGQQVTLRCSPKSGHDTVSWYQQALGQGPQFIFQYYEEEERQRGNFPDRFSGHQFPNYSSELNVNALLLGDSALYLCASSSTDGSRETQYFGPGTRLLVL.

The chain uses TRBV7-9 and TRBJ2-3; D not resolved. Germline assignment: CDR1 SEHNR and CDR2 FQNEAQ (reference sequence). The length of the CDR3 is 15 residues. The V end lost 2 bases, the J end lost 5 bases, and 14 bases lay between the germline ends. This chain's CDR3 is CASSLSRHYQDTQYF. CDR3 sequence (DNA): TGTGCCAGCAGCTTAAGCCGTCACTATCAAGATACGCAGTATTTT.

This chain's CDR3 is CASSLVPGTSGNTIYF. In nucleotides, the CDR3 is TGCGCCAGCAGCTTAGTGCCGGGTACCTCTGGAAACACCATATATTTT. This chain joins TRBV5-1 and TRBJ1-3; D is uncertain. V lost 2 bases and J 0 bases, leaving 12 bases between the germline ends. The germline gives CDR1 SGHRS, CDR2 YFSETQ. The CDR3 is made up of 16 amino acids. Using reference TRBV5-1 and TRBJ1-3 for the parts outside the CDR3, the full variable domain is KAGVTQTPRYLIKTRGQQVTLSCSPISGHRSVSWYQQTPGQGLQFLFEYFSETQRNKGNFPGRFSGRQFSNSRSEMNVSTLELGDSALYLCASSLVPGTSGNTIYFGEGSWLTVV.

The J gene is TRBJ1-2, the V gene TRBV5-1; weak D call: TRBD1 (6 bases). Germline values: CDR1 SGHRS, CDR2 YFSETQ. The CDR3 consists of 16 residues. Trimming left V 0 bases short and J 4 bases short, with 16 bases between. CDR3 protein: CASSLAGAGGVYGYTF. CDR3 in DNA: TGCGCCAGCAGCTTGGCCGGTGCGGGGGGCGTCTATGGCTACACCTTC.

The chain recombines TRBV30 with TRBJ1-1, with unresolved D. Trimming removed 0 bases from V and 10 bases from J, with 18 bases in between. CDR1 GTSNPN and CDR2 SVGIG come from the germline V gene (reference sequence). The CDR3 consists of 14 residues. The CDR3 loop reads CAWSVRQVSGRAFF. The CDR3 DNA is TGTGCCTGGAGTGTACGCCAAGTTAGTGGGAGAGCTTTCTTT.

V is TRBV19 and J is TRBJ1-5, with 8 bases lining up with TRBD1. The germline gives CDR1 LNHDA, CDR2 SQIVND (reference sequence). J was trimmed by 7 bases and V by 4 bases; bases with no gene match: 12. This CDR3 region has 16 residues. CDR3 bases: TGTGCCAGTAGTAGTAGATTTAGGGCAGGGGGCCAGCCCCAGCATTTT. It specifies CASSSRFRAGGQPQHF.